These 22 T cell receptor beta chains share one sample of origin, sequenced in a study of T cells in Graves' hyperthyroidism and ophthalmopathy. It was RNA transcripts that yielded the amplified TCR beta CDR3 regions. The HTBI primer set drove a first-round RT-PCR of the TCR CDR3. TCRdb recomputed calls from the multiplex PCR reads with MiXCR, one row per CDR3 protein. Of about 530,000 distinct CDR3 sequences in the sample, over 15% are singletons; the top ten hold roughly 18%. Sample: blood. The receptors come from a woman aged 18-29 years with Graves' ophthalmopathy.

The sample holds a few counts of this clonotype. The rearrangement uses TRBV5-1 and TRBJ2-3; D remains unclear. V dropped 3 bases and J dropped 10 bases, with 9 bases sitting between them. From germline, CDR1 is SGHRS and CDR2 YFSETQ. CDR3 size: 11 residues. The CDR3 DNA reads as TGCGCCAGCAGCTCGGCACACTCGCAGTATTTT. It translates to CASSSAHSQYF.

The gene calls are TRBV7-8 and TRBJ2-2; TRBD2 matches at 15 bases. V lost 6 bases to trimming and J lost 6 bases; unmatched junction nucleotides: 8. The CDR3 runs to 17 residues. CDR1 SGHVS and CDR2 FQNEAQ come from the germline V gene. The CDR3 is CASSTTGLAGGPGELFF. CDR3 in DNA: TGTGCCAGCAGTACGACGGGACTAGCGGGAGGTCCCGGGGAGCTGTTTTTT.

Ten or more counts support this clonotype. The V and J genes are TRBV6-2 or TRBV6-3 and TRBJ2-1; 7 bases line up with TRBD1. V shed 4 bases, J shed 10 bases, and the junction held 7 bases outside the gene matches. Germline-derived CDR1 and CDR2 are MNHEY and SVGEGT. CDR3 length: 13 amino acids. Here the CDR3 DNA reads TGTGCCAGCAGTTTCCAGACAGGGTTGGAGCAGTTCTTC. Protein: CASSFQTGLEQFF.

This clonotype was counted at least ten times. The CDR3 coding sequence is TGCGCCAGCAGCTTGGGGACAGGCTACGAGGAAAACACTGAAGCTTTCTTT. It yields the protein CASSLGTGYEENTEAFF. V gene TRBV5-1 combines with J gene TRBJ1-1, with TRBD1 matching over 7 bases. The V gene's germline CDR1 is SGHRS and CDR2 YFSETQ. V lost 0 bases and J lost 2; bases outside the gene matches: 10. CDR3 length: 17 residues.

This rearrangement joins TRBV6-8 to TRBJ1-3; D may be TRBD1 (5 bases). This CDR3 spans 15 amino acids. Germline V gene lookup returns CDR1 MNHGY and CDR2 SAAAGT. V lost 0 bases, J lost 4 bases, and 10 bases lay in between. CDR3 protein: CASSYSIGAGNTIYF. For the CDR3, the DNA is TGTGCCAGCAGTTACTCGATCGGGGCGGGAAACACCATATATTTT.

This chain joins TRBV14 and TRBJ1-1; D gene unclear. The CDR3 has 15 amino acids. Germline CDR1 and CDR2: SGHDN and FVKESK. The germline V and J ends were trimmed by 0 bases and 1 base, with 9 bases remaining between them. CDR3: CASSQELGSNTEAFF. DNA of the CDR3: TGTGCCAGCAGCCAAGAATTGGGCTCGAACACTGAAGCTTTCTTT.

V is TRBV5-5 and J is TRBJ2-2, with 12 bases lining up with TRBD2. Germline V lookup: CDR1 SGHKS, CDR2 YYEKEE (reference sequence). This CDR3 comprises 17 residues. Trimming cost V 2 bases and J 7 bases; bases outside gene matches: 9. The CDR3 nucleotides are TGTGCCAGCAGCTTTTGGGCTAGCGGGAGGGCGAACGGGGAGCTGTTTTTT. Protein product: CASSFWASGRANGELFF. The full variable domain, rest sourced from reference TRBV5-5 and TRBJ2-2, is DAGVTQSPTHLIKTRGQQVTLRCSPISGHKSVSWYQQVLGQGPQFIFQYYEKEERGRGNFPDRFSARQFPNYSSELNVNALLLGDSALYLCASSFWASGRANGELFFGEGSRLTVL.

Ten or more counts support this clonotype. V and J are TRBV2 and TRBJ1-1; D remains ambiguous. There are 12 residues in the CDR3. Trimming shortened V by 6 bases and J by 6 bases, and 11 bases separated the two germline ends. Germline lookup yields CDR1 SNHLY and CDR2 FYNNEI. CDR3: CASSPVGPEAFF. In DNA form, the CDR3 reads TGTGCCAGCAGCCCCGTAGGTCCTGAAGCTTTCTTT.

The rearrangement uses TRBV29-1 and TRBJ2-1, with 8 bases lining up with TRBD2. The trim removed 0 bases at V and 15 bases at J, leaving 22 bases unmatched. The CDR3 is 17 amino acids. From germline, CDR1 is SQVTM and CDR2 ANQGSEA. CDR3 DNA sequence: TGCAGCGTTGAAGATCTGAGGTCAGGACTAGCCCTCCGAGGGCGGTTCTTC. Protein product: CSVEDLRSGLALRGRFF.

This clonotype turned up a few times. CDR3 protein: CASKVLAGGGNEQFF. CDR3 coding DNA: TGTGCCAGCAAAGTCCTAGCGGGGGGAGGTAATGAGCAGTTCTTC. The chain has TRBV2 and TRBJ2-1; the match to TRBD2 covers 11 bases. The trim removed 7 bases at V and 7 bases at J, leaving 9 bases unmatched. Germline assignment: CDR1 SNHLY and CDR2 FYNNEI. The CDR3 covers 15 residues.

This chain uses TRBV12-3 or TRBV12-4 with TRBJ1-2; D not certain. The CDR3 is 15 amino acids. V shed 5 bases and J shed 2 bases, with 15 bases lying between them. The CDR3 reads CASSPRRRGNYGYTF. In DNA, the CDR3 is TGTGCCAGCAGTCCCCGCCGTCGAGGGAACTATGGCTACACCTTC.

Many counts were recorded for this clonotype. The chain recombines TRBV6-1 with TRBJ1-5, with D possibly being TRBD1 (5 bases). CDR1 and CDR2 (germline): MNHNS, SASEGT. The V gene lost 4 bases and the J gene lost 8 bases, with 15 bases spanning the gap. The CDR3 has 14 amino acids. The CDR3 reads CASSGGLVNEPQHF. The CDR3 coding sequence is TGTGCCAGCAGTGGGGGCCTTGTAAATGAGCCCCAGCATTTT.

This CDR3 reads CASSLGETGWGEKLFF. The CDR3 DNA reads TGTGCCAGCAGCTTAGGGGAGACAGGCTGGGGCGAAAAACTGTTTTTT. The rearrangement joins TRBV7-9 to TRBJ1-4; perhaps TRBD1 as D (6 bases). This CDR3 has 16 amino acids. Germline CDR1 and CDR2: SEHNR and FQNEAQ (reference sequence). V dropped 1 base and J dropped 8 bases, with 17 bases sitting between them.

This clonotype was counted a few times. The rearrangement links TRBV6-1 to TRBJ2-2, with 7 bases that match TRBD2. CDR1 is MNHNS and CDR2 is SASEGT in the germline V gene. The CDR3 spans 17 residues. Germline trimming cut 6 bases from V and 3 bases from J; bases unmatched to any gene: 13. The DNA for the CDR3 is TGTGCCAGCAGCTTGGGAGGGGAGTGTTGGTACACCGGGGAGCTGTTTTTT. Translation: CASSLGGECWYTGELFF.

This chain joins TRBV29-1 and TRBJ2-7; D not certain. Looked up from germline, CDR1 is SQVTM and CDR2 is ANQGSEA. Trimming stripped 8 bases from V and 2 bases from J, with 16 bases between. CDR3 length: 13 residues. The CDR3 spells CSFRTDATYEQYF. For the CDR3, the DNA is TGCAGCTTCCGGACGGACGCCACCTACGAGCAGTACTTC.

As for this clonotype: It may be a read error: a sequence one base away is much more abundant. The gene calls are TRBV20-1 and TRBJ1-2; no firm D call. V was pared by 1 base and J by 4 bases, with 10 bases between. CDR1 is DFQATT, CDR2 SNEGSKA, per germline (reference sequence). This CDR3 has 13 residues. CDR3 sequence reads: CSARVSDGYGYTF. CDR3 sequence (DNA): TGCAGTGCTAGAGTCAGTGATGGCTATGGCTACACCTTC.

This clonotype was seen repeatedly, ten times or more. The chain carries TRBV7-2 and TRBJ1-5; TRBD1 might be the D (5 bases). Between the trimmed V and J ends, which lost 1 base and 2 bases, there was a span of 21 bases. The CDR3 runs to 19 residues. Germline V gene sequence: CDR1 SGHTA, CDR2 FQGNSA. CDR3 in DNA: TGTGCCAGCAGCTTAGTGGCCTCGGGAGGGGCAGGCGGCAATCAGCCCCAGCATTTT. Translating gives CASSLVASGGAGGNQPQHF.

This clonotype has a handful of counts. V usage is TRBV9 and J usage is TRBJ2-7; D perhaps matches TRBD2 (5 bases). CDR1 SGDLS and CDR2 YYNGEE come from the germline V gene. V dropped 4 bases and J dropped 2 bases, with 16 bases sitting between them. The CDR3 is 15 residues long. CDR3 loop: CASSNSVSGTYEQYF. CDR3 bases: TGTGCCAGCAGCAATTCCGTAAGCGGAACCTACGAGCAGTACTTC.

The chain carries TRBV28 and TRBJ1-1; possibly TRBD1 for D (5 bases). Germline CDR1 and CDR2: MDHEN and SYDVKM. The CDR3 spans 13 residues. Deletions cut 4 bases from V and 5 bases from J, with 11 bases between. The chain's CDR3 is CASSYGGATEAFF. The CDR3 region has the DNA TGTGCCAGCAGTTATGGGGGTGCGACTGAAGCTTTCTTT.

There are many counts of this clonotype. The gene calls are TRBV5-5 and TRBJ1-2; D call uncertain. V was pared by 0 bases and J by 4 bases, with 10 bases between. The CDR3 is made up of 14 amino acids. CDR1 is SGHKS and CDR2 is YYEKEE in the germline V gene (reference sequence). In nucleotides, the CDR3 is TGTGCCAGCAGCTTGGGTCAGAGAAGCTATGGCTACACCTTC. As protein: CASSLGQRSYGYTF.

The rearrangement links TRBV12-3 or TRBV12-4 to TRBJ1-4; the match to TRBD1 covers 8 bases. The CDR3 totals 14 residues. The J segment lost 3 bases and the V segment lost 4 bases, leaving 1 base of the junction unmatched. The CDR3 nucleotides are TGTGCCAGCAGTTCAGGGGGCTCTAATGAAAAACTGTTTTTT. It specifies CASSSGGSNEKLFF.

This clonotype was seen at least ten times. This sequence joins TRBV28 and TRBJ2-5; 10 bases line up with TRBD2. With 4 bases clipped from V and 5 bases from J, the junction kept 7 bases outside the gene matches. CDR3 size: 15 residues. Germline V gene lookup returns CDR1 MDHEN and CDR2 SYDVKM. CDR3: CASSSAGAGGETQYF. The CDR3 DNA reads TGTGCCAGCAGTTCAGCGGGAGCGGGGGGGGAGACCCAGTACTTC.